This entry lists 2 T cell receptor beta chains sequenced from one sample in a study of early T cells in non-severe SARS-CoV-2 infection. TCRdb re-called the 5' RACE reads with MiXCR, one entry per CDR3 protein. Of fewer than 85,000 distinct CDR3 sequences listed, roughly 12% are singletons. The specimen sequenced was whole blood. Receptors originate from an adult who was a healthcare worker with PCR-confirmed SARS-CoV-2 infection or an uninfected control (not recorded which).

This clonotype was seen repeatedly, ten times or more. CDR3: CASSPLAAISREQYF. CDR3 nucleotide sequence: TGTGCCAGCAGCCCTCTAGCGGCAATAAGCAGGGAGCAGTACTTC. The V gene is TRBV3-1, the J gene TRBJ2-7, with 7 bases fitting TRBD2. Germline CDR1 LGHDT, CDR2 YNNKEL (reference sequence). The CDR3 extends over 15 amino acids. The trim removed 4 bases at V and 7 bases at J, leaving 13 bases unmatched.

A remark on this clonotype: At one end, the junction sequence differs from germline, possibly due to a read error. This rearrangement joins TRBV30 to TRBJ2-1; D remains unclear. The CDR3 runs 14 residues. Germline loops: CDR1 GTSNPN, CDR2 SVGIG (reference sequence). CDR3 DNA sequence: TGTGCCTGGAGTACCTCCCCACCCCCCGGCAGGCCCGCCTTC. It codes for CAWSTSPPPGRPAF. Using reference TRBV30 and TRBJ2-1 for the parts outside the CDR3, the full variable domain is SQTIHQWPATLVQPVGSPLSLECTVEGTSNPNLYWYRQAAGRGLQLLFYSVGIGQISSEVPQNLSASRPQDRQFILSSKKLLLSDSGFYLCAWSTSPPPGRPAFGPGTRLTVL.